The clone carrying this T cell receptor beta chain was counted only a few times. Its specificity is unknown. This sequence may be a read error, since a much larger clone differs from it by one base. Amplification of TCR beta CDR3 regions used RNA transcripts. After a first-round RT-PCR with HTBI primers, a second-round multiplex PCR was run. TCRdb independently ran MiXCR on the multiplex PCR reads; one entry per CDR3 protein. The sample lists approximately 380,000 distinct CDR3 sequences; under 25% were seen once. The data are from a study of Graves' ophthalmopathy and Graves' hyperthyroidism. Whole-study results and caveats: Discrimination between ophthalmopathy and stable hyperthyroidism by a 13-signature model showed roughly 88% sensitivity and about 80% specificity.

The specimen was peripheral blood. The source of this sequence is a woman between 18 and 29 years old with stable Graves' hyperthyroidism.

The CDR3 region is CASSPPFETSGNQETRYF. The DNA for the CDR3 is TGTGCCAGCTCACCACCCTTCGAAACTAGCGGGAATCAAGAGACCCGGTACTTC. The rearrangement joins TRBV18 to TRBJ2-5, with 10 bases lining up with TRBD2. This CDR3 region has 18 residues. From germline, CDR1 is KGHSH and CDR2 LQKENI.